The TCR beta chain under discussion was sequenced for a study of T cells in Graves' hyperthyroidism and ophthalmopathy. The source material, RNA transcripts, was used to amplify TCR beta CDR3 regions. RT-PCR in the first round (using the HTBI primer set) targeted the TCR CDR3. TCRdb redid the calling of the multiplex PCR reads with MiXCR, one entry per CDR3 protein. The data hold 340,000 or so distinct CDR3 sequences, with roughly 15% observed a single time. The table lists this clonotype with a few counts. Its target is unknown. Findings and limits, study-wide: Blood samples included most of the expanded thyroid clonotypes exceeding 0.001.

In germline, CDR1 is MGHRA, CDR2 YSYEKL. The CDR3 has 14 residues. V was cut by 4 bases and J by 4 bases, with 11 bases left in between. Sequenced input: blood. J is TRBJ1-5 and V is TRBV4-1, with a possible D match to TRBD1 (5 bases). This TCR came from a man under 40 with Graves' hyperthyroidism. CDR3 nucleotides: TGCGCCAGCAGCCCCATCTCAGGGAATCAGCCCCAGCATTTT. Protein product: CASSPISGNQPQHF.